This TCR beta chain was observed in a study of patients and donors after allogeneic stem cell transplantation. The ends were cut back, 5 bases at V and 0 bases at J, with 10 bases in the middle. The V gene's germline CDR1 is DFQATT and CDR2 SNEGSKA (reference sequence). The CDR3 is 13 amino acids. TCRdb reprocessed the RT-PCR reads via MiXCR and lists one record per CDR3 protein. The sample lists about 160,000 distinct CDR3 sequences; approximately 35% were seen once. Sequencing used blood, either unsorted or a sorted T cell fraction (not recorded which). The TCR originated in a human donor who was either an allogeneic HSCT recipient or a stem cell or donor lymphocyte infusion donor (not recorded which). It is not recorded whose cells these are; they may come from a transplant donor. This chain joins TRBV20-1 and TRBJ1-1; no definite D call. CDR3 bases: TGCAGTGCTGCTCGTAACATGAACACTGAAGCTTTCTTT. This sequence encodes CSAARNMNTEAFF.